A selection of T cell receptor beta chains follows, all from one sample in a study of a mutant IDH1 vaccine in newly diagnosed glioma. Profiling relied on immunoSEQ multiplex PCR, and the TCRdb table lists in-frame clones only, not all of them. This sample carries 50,000 to 60,000 clones, roughly 80% of them seen once, and the ten largest clones take 6.2%. These TCRs are of unknown antigen specificity. Here the sequenced sample was PBMCs, taken from a glioma patient whose treatment included an IDH1 peptide vaccine. All receptors come from a man between 40 and 49 years old with glioma. The CDR3 runs from the conserved cysteine through the conserved F or W. A clone size is listed for some rows: how often the clone was seen (once, few, many), or a class if it is expanded.

size: -; V: TRBV15; J: TRBJ2-3; CDR3: CATSRVGLLTDTQYF
size: -; V: TRBV5-1; J: TRBJ2-5; CDR3: CASSPGGSGQETQYF
size: few; V: TRBV5-1; J: TRBJ2-2; CDR3: CASSALLGAAPNTGELFF
size: -; V: TRBV6-1; J: TRBJ1-1; CDR3: CASRSPGTGYEAFF
size: -; V: TRBV6-1; J: TRBJ1-2; CDR3: CASSVGVSYGYTF
size: few; V: TRBV19; J: TRBJ2-1; CDR3: CASSIRGGAYNEQFF
size: -; V: TRBV5-5; J: TRBJ2-1; CDR3: CASSPKRLAGGNNEQFF
size: -; V: TRBV9; J: TRBJ1-6; CDR3: CASSVEGTGVSPLHF
size: -; V: TRBV2; J: TRBJ2-5; CDR3: CASSASQVETQYF
size: -; V: TRBV5-4; J: TRBJ1-2; CDR3: CASTLEGVGRGDYGYTF
size: few; V: TRBV4-2; J: TRBJ1-5; CDR3: CASSQANNQPQHF
size: -; V: TRBV7-6; J: TRBJ2-3; CDR3: CASSLEQGADTQYF
size: -; V: TRBV29-1; J: TRBJ2-6; CDR3: CSVGTLSIGANVLTF
size: -; V: TRBV5-4; J: TRBJ1-1; CDR3: CASSPRAPNTEAFF
size: -; V: TRBV29-1; J: TRBJ2-3; CDR3: CSVGPPGDTQYF
size: once; V: TRBV30; J: TRBJ2-5; CDR3: CAWSTLGSGQYF
size: -; V: TRBV5-1; J: TRBJ1-6; CDR3: CASSWGLGDAGRPLHF
size: -; V: TRBV4-1; J: TRBJ1-2; CDR3: CASSHSDRDYGYTF
size: -; V: TRBV9; J: TRBJ2-7; CDR3: CASSVHPRGYEQYF
size: -; V: TRBV10-3; J: TRBJ2-3; CDR3: CAISTRDGGVDTQYF
size: -; V: TRBV5-1; J: TRBJ2-2; CDR3: CASSHTGGHGELFF
size: -; V: TRBV10-2; J: TRBJ2-1; CDR3: CASSGRGRIEQFF
size: -; V: TRBV2; J: TRBJ1-5; CDR3: CASSESVGARQPQHF
size: -; V: TRBV4-1; J: TRBJ2-1; CDR3: CASSQGAAGGLSEQFF
size: once; V: TRBV20-1; J: TRBJ2-3; CDR3: CSARESDTQYF
size: -; V: TRBV19; J: TRBJ1-2; CDR3: CASSIVWKGLGYGYTF
size: -; V: TRBV21-1; J: TRBJ1-2; CDR3: CASSKEGDYGYTF
size: -; V: TRBV11-2; J: TRBJ1-3; CDR3: CASGRQGAFGNTIYF
size: -; V: TRBV10-3; J: TRBJ1-3; CDR3: CAIRPGISGNTIYF
size: -; V: TRBV5-1; J: TRBJ1-1; CDR3: CASSLVVNTEAFF
size: -; V: TRBV5-1; J: TRBJ2-7; CDR3: CASSLAGGLNEQYF
size: -; V: TRBV7-8; J: TRBJ1-2; CDR3: CASSSGLYYGYTF
size: -; V: TRBV10-1; J: TRBJ2-3; CDR3: CASSEPGWGQATDTQYF
size: few; V: TRBV19; J: TRBJ1-2; CDR3: CASSIDFGRDTGYGYTF